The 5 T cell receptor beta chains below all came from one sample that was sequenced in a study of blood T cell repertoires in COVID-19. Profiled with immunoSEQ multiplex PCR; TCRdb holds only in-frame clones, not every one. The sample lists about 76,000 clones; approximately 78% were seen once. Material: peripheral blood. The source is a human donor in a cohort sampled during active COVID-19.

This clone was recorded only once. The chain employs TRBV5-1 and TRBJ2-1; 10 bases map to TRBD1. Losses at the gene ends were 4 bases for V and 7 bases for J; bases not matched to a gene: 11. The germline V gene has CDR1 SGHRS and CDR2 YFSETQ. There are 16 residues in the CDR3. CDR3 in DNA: TGCGCCAGCAGCGACACGACAGGGGGCATAACTAATGAGCAGTTCTTC. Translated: CASSDTTGGITNEQFF.

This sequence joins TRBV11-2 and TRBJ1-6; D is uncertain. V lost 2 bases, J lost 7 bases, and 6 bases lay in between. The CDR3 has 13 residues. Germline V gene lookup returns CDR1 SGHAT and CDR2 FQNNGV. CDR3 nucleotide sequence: TGTGCCAGCAGCTTATGGGCGAATTCACCCCTCCACTTT. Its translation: CASSLWANSPLHF.

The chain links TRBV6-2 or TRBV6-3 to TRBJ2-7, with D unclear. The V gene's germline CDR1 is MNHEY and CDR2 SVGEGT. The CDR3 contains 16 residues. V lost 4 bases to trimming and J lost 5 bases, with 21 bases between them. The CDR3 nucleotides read TGTGCCAGCAGTTTCCGCTTGCTGCTACCCCTCGACGAGCAGTACTTC. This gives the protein CASSFRLLLPLDEQYF.

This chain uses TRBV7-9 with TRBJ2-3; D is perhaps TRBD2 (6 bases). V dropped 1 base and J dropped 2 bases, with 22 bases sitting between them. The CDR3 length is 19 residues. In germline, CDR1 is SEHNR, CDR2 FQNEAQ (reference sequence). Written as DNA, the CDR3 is TGTGCCAGCAGCTTAGGGTGGGGGAGGAGGACTCGGGACACAGATACGCAGTATTTT. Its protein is CASSLGWGRRTRDTDTQYF.

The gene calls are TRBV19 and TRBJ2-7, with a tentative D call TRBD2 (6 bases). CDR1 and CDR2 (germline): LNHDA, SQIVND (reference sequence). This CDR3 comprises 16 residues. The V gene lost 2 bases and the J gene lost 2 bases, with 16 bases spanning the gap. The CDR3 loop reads CASSIIGEALAYEQYF. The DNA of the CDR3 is TGTGCCAGTAGTATAATCGGGGAGGCCCTCGCCTACGAGCAGTACTTC.